Listed below are T cell receptor beta chains from one sample, sequenced in a study of T-cell reconstitution after alpha-beta-depleted transplantation in children. TCRdb itself ran the PCR reads through MiXCR, one entry per CDR3 protein. The table records tens of thousands of distinct CDR3 sequences, roughly 5.2% of them present only once. Sample: PBMCs, mostly from graft donor cells, taken 180 days after TCRalphabeta/CD19-depleted stem cell transplant. These receptors came from a boy less than two years old who had a stem cell transplant for acute myeloid leukemia, so the T cells may come from the graft donor. Both conserved end residues are part of each CDR3. The D gene is left open where the match is weak. Size is omitted from some rows. Given values are once, few, many or a class for expanded clones.

d_call	v_call	j_call	clone_size	cdr3_nt	cdr3_aa
TRBD1	TRBV6-5	TRBJ2-1	many	TGTGCCAGCAGTTACCCCGTAAGGACAGGGATGTACAATGAGCAGTTCTTC	CASSYPVRTGMYNEQFF
TRBD1	TRBV29-1	TRBJ1-1	many	TGCAGCGTTGTAAAACAGGGGTTAGAAGCTTTCTTT	CSVVKQGLEAFF
-	TRBV7-9	TRBJ1-4	many	TGTGCCAGCAGCTTACACGGCAGGGATGGTGAAAAACTGTTTTTT	CASSLHGRDGEKLFF
-	TRBV2	TRBJ2-1	many	TGTGCCAGCAGTGAAGGTGAGCAGTTCTTC	CASSEGEQFF
TRBD1	TRBV5-4	TRBJ1-1	many	TGTGCCAGCAGCTTTTTGTGGTTTACCGGGACAGCTCCTGACACTGAAGCTTTCTTT	CASSFLWFTGTAPDTEAFF
-	TRBV10-3	TRBJ1-2	many	TGTGCCAACGGCGGACCGCCGGGGAACTATGGCTACACCTTC	CANGGPPGNYGYTF
-	TRBV5-1	TRBJ2-5	many	TGCGCCAGCAGCTTGGAAGTTGGACGGCAAGAGACCCAGTACTTC	CASSLEVGRQETQYF
-	TRBV7-9	TRBJ2-1	many	TGTGCCAGCAGCTTAGGGACAGACAATGAGCAGTTCTTC	CASSLGTDNEQFF
-	TRBV5-1	TRBJ2-5	many	TGCGCCAGCAGCTTTGGGTCGGGCTCAGAGACCCAGTACTTC	CASSFGSGSETQYF
TRBD1	TRBV7-3	TRBJ1-2	few	TGTGCCAGCAGCGCCACAGGGGGGAGTATCAATGGCTACACCTTC	CASSATGGSINGYTF
TRBD1	TRBV28	TRBJ1-6	many	TGTGCCAGCGGACAGGGCTATTCACCCCTCCACTTT	CASGQGYSPLHF
-	TRBV6-5	TRBJ1-3	many	TGTGCCAGCAGTTACGGGGGGACAAACACCATATATTTT	CASSYGGTNTIYF
-	TRBV5-4	TRBJ2-1	many	TGTGCCAGCAGCTTAAGGACAGACTACAATGAGCAGTTCTTC	CASSLRTDYNEQFF
-	TRBV29-1	TRBJ2-7	many	TGCAGCGTTGAGGGGATTCACTACGAGCAGTACTTC	CSVEGIHYEQYF
-	TRBV27	TRBJ2-2	many	TGTGCCAGCAGTTTATCGGGGGGACCCACCGGGGAGCTGTTTTTT	CASSLSGGPTGELFF
-	TRBV19	TRBJ1-1	many	TGTGCCAGTAGTATACGACTCTCCCGGAACACTGAAGCTTTCTTT	CASSIRLSRNTEAFF
TRBD1	TRBV4-1	TRBJ1-1	many	TGCGCCAGCAGCGCCCTTCCTCCAGGGGGCCAGGACACTGAAGCTTTCTTT	CASSALPPGGQDTEAFF
-	TRBV18	TRBJ2-5	many	TGTGCCAGCTCACCAGACAGCCTAGGGACCCAGTACTTC	CASSPDSLGTQYF
-	TRBV7-9	TRBJ1-2	many	TGTGCCAGCAGCTTAGGGGGGCCGGCCTATGGCTACACCTTC	CASSLGGPAYGYTF
-	TRBV7-2	TRBJ2-3	many	TGTGCCAGCAGCTCACGACAATACACAGATACGCAGTATTTT	CASSSRQYTDTQYF
-	TRBV5-1	TRBJ1-1	many	TGCGCCAGCAGCTTGACGACACCTTTTGCTGAAGCTTTCTTT	CASSLTTPFAEAFF
TRBD1	TRBV20-1	TRBJ1-5	many	TGCAGTGCTAGAGATCCCAGGGGGCCGTATAGCAATCAGCCCCAGCATTTT	CSARDPRGPYSNQPQHF
-	TRBV5-4	TRBJ1-2	few	TGTGCCAGCAGCTTAAGACTAGGGCCTAACTATGGCTACACCTTC	CASSLRLGPNYGYTF
-	TRBV4-2	TRBJ1-2	-	TGTGCCAGCAGCCCTCGGGGGGATGGCTACACCTTC	CASSPRGDGYTF
-	TRBV24-1	TRBJ2-1	few	TGTGCCACCAGTGATGGGGGCGGCAGCTACAATGAGCAGTTCTTC	CATSDGGGSYNEQFF
-	TRBV12-3/TRBV12-4	TRBJ1-5	many	TGTGCCAGCAGTTTCCACGCCTCCTACGTGGGTCAGCCCCAGCATTTT	CASSFHASYVGQPQHF
-	TRBV7-2	TRBJ2-1	many	TGTGCCAGCAGCCCTCCGGGACTAGGGGGCCATGAGCAGTTCTTC	CASSPPGLGGHEQFF
-	TRBV4-3	TRBJ2-5	many	TGCGCCAGCAGCCAAGATTATAGGGGATCGGCAGAGACCCAGTACTTC	CASSQDYRGSAETQYF
-	TRBV5-4	TRBJ1-5	many	TGTGCCAGCAGCTTAAAAGGGGTGGATCAGCCCCAGCATTTT	CASSLKGVDQPQHF
-	TRBV20-1	TRBJ1-1	many	TGCAGTGCTAGTTTCGACAACGGCCCATCGTCGAAGGAAGCTTTCTTT	CSASFDNGPSSKEAFF
-	TRBV4-1	TRBJ1-4	-	TGCGCCAGCAGCCCCCTTTTGAGCGAAAAACTGTTTTTT	CASSPLLSEKLFF
-	TRBV20-1	TRBJ2-5	many	TGCAGTGCCCCTCGGACAGAGGGGACCCAGTACTTC	CSAPRTEGTQYF
TRBD1	TRBV5-1	TRBJ2-7	many	TGCGCCAGCAGCCTGGGACAGCGCGAGCAGTACTTC	CASSLGQREQYF
TRBD2	TRBV13	TRBJ2-3	many	TGTGCCAGCAGCCGATTTGTTAGCGGGGGCACAGATACGCAGTATTTT	CASSRFVSGGTDTQYF
-	TRBV5-1	TRBJ2-2	many	TGCGCCAGCAGCTTGGCCCACTTAGCGGCGAACACCGGGGAGCTGTTTTTT	CASSLAHLAANTGELFF
-	TRBV11-2	TRBJ2-2	many	TGTGCCAGCAGCTTATATTGGTCACCCGGGGGAAGCGGGGAGCTGTTTTTT	CASSLYWSPGGSGELFF
-	TRBV10-3	TRBJ2-3	many	TGTGCCATCAGTGAGTCATTGAGGAGCACAGATACGCAGTATTTT	CAISESLRSTDTQYF
TRBD2	TRBV20-1	TRBJ2-3	many	TGCAGTGCTAGACCCGGGAGGTCCCCCACAGATACGCAGTATTTT	CSARPGRSPTDTQYF
-	TRBV20-1	TRBJ2-6	many	TGCAGTGCTAGCAAGGGCCGCAGCTCTGGGGCCAACGTCCTGACTTTC	CSASKGRSSGANVLTF
TRBD2	TRBV7-9	TRBJ2-3	many	TGTGCCAGCAGCCCAAACCGACTAGCGGGGGACACAGATACGCAGTATTTT	CASSPNRLAGDTDTQYF
TRBD2	TRBV4-3	TRBJ2-1	many	TGCGCCAGCAGCCAAGGGCTCGGGTCGGGGGGACAGTTCTTC	CASSQGLGSGGQFF
-	TRBV7-8	TRBJ2-7	many	TGTGCCAGCAGCTTAGTTATAAGTTTCAGCTCCTACGAGCAGTACTTC	CASSLVISFSSYEQYF
-	TRBV12-3/TRBV12-4	TRBJ1-5	many	TGTGCCAGCAGTTTACGGCAGGGAGGGCAGCCCCAGCATTTT	CASSLRQGGQPQHF
-	TRBV28	TRBJ1-2	-	TGTGCCAGCAGATACCAATCCAGGTATGGCTACACCTTC	CASRYQSRYGYTF
-	TRBV7-8	TRBJ2-5	many	TGTGCCAGCAGCCCCAGACAGATCCAAGAGACCCAGTACTTC	CASSPRQIQETQYF
-	TRBV28	TRBJ1-4	many	TGTGCCAGCAGTTTATTACGGTCTGGGGATAATGAAAAACTGTTTTTT	CASSLLRSGDNEKLFF
-	TRBV4-3	TRBJ1-2	many	TGCGCCAGCAGCCAAGAAAGGGGCCCAAACTATGGCTACACCTTC	CASSQERGPNYGYTF
-	TRBV7-6	TRBJ2-5	many	TGTGCCAGCAGCTTAGCGGTATTACTACAGGGGACCCAGTACTTC	CASSLAVLLQGTQYF